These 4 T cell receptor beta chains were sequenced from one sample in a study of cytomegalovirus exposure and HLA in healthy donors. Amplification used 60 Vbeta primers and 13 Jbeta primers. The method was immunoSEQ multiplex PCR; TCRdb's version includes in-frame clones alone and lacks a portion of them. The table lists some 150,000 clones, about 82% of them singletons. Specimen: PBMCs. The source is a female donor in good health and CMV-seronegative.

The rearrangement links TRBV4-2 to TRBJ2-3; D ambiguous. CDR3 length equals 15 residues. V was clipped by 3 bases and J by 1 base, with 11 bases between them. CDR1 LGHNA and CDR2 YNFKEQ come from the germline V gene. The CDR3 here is CASSQSIQGTDTQYF. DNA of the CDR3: TGTGCCAGCAGCCAGTCGATCCAGGGCACAGATACGCAGTATTTT.

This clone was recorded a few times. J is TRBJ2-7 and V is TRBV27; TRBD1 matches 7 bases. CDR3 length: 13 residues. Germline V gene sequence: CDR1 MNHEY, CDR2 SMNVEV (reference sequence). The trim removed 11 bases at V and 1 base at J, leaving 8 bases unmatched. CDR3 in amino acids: CASGTAISYEQYF. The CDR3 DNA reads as TGTGCCTCCGGGACAGCCATATCCTACGAGCAGTACTTC.

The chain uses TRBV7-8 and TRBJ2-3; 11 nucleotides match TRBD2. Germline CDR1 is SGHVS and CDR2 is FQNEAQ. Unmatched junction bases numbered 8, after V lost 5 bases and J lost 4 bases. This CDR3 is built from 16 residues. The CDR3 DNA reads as TGTGCCAGCAGCGGGGCTCCGGGACTAGCGGCAGATACGCAGTATTTT. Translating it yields CASSGAPGLAADTQYF.

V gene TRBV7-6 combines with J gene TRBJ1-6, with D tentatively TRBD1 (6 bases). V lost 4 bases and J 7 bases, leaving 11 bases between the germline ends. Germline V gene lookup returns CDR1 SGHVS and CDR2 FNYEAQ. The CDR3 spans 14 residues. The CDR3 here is CASSYTTGNSPLHF. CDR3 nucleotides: TGTGCCAGCAGCTACACAACAGGGAATTCACCCCTCCACTTT. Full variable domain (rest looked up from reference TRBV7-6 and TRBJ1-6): GAGVSQSPRYKVTKRGQDVALRCDPISGHVSLYWYRQALGQGPEFLTYFNYEAQQDKSGLPNDRFSAERPEGSISTLTIQRTEQRDSAMYRCASSYTTGNSPLHFGNGTRLTVT.